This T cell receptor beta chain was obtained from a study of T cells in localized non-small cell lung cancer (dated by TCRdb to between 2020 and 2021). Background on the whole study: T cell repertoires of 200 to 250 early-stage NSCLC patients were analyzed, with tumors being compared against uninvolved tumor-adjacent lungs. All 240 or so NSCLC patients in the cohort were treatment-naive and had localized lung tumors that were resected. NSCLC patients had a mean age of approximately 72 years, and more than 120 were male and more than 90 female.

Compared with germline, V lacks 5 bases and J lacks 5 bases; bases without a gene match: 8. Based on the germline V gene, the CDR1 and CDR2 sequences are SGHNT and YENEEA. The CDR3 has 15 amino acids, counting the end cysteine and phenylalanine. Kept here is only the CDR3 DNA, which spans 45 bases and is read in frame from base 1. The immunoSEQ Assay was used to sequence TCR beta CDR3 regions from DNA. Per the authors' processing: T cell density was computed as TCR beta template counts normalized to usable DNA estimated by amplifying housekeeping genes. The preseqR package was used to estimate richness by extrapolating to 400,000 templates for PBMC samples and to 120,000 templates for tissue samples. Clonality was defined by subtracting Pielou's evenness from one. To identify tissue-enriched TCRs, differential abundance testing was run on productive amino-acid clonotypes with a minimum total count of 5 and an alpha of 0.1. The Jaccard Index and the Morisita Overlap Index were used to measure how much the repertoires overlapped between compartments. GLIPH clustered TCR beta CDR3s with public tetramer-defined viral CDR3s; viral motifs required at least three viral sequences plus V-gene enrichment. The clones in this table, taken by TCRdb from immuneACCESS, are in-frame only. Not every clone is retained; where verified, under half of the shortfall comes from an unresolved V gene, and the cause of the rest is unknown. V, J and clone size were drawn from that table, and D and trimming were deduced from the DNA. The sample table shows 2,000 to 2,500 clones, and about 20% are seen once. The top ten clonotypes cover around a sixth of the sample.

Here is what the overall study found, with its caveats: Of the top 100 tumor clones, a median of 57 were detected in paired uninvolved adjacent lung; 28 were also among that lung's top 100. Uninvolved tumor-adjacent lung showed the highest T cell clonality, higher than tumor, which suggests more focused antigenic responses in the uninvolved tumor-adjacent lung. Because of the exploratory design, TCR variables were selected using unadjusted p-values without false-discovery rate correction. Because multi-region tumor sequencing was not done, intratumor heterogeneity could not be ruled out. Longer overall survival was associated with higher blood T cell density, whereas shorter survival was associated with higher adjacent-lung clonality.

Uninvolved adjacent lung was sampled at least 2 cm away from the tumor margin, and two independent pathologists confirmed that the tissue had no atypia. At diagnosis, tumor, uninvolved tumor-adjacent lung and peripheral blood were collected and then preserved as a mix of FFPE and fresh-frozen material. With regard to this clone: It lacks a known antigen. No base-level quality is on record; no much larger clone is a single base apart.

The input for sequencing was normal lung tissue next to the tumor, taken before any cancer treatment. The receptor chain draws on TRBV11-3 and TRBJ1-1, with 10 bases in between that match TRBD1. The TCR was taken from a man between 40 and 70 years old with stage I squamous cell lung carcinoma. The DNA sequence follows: TGTGCCAGCAGCCACTACCGGGACAGGGGAACTGAAGCTTTCTTT. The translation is CASSHYRDRGTEAFF.